Each of the 21 T cell receptor beta chains below was sequenced from the same sample in a study of T cells after yellow fever vaccination. TCRdb called the 5' RACE reads again in MiXCR, with one record for every CDR3 protein. Here the sample spans about 250,000 distinct CDR3 sequences, more than 3.5% being singletons. Material: PBMCs, obtained 15 days after the yellow fever booster vaccination. Receptors originate from a man younger than 35 who received the YFV17D yellow fever vaccine.

The table lists this clonotype with a count of one. This is likely a read error, given that the CDR3 carries no conserved phenylalanine or tryptophan at its end. The CDR3 sequence: CASSLRQGGNSPLHL. The CDR3 nucleotides read TGTGCCAGCAGCTTGCGACAGGGTGGTAATTCACCCCTCCACTTG. The gene calls are TRBV7-8 and TRBJ1-6, with 7 bases matching TRBD1. The trim removed 3 bases at V and 6 bases at J, leaving 5 bases unmatched. The CDR3 spans 15 residues. Germline V gene lookup returns CDR1 SGHVS and CDR2 FQNEAQ.

A few counts support this clonotype. The CDR3 sequence is CASSPTSSSKNIQYF. The CDR3, as DNA: TGTGCCAGCAGCCCTACTAGCTCCTCCAAAAACATTCAGTACTTC. The gene calls are TRBV12-3 or TRBV12-4 and TRBJ2-4; the D gene is possibly TRBD2 (6 bases). Trimming shortened V by 6 bases and J by 2 bases, and 14 bases separated the two germline ends. CDR3 length equals 15 residues.

With regard to this clonotype: One base away lies a much larger clone, so this may be a sequencing read error. The CDR3 protein is CSAPAGSDTQYF. The CDR3 nucleotides are TGCAGTGCTCCGGCAGGATCAGATACGCAGTATTTT. The gene calls are TRBV20-1 and TRBJ2-3; no clear D gene. Trimming removed 5 bases at V and 4 bases at J, with 10 bases between. The CDR3 is made up of 12 amino acids. Germline CDR1 is DFQATT and CDR2 is SNEGSKA (reference sequence).

This clonotype has at least ten counts. The chain has TRBV12-3 or TRBV12-4 and TRBJ1-5, with TRBD1 identical over 7 bases. The CDR3 spans 17 residues. J lost 1 base, V lost 6 bases, and 12 bases had no gene match. The CDR3, as DNA: TGTGCCAGCAGGGGCCCTCGGACAGGAAACAGCAATCAGCCCCAGCATTTT. It yields the protein CASRGPRTGNSNQPQHF.

This clonotype was seen repeatedly, ten times or more. The chain recombines TRBV11-2 with TRBJ2-1; D is uncertain. The CDR3 sequence is 13 residues long. Trimming stripped 5 bases from V and 4 bases from J, with 9 bases between. Germline CDR1 reads SGHAT; CDR2 reads FQNNGV. CDR3 DNA: TGTGCCAGCAGCGTAGCTAGATACAATGAGCAGTTCTTC. Residues: CASSVARYNEQFF.

This clonotype was detected many times. The chain couples TRBV10-2 to TRBJ2-5; 10 positions match TRBD2. After removal of 3 bases from V and 1 base from J, the junction contained 5 bases not matched to a gene. This CDR3 is built from 16 residues. Germline values: CDR1 WSHSY, CDR2 SAAADI. CDR3 protein: CASSELAGNFQETQYF. As DNA, the CDR3 is TGCGCCAGCAGTGAACTAGCGGGGAACTTCCAAGAGACCCAGTACTTC.

This clonotype was seen at least ten times. V is TRBV6-6 and J is TRBJ1-2, with TRBD1 identical over 7 bases. This CDR3 comprises 13 residues. The V and J ends lost 5 bases and 5 bases, in that order; junction bases with no gene match: 5. The germline CDR1 and CDR2 sequences are MNHNY and SVGAGI (reference sequence). The CDR3 is CASSDTGAYGYTF. The CDR3 region has the DNA TGTGCCAGCAGTGATACAGGGGCTTATGGCTACACCTTC.

This clonotype was observed at least ten times. V gene TRBV7-9 combines with J gene TRBJ1-2, with TRBD1 matching 7 bases. The J segment lost 0 bases and the V segment lost 5 bases, leaving 6 bases of the junction unmatched. Germline V gene sequence: CDR1 SEHNR, CDR2 FQNEAQ (reference sequence). The CDR3 sequence is 15 residues long. Written as DNA, the CDR3 is TGTGCCAGCAGCCCCTGGACAGGCCCTAACTATGGCTACACCTTC. Protein sequence: CASSPWTGPNYGYTF.

A few counts support this clonotype. The chain is built from TRBV5-4 and TRBJ2-3; D is ambiguous. Per the germline V gene, CDR1 is SGHNT and CDR2 is YYREEE (reference sequence). Trimming took off 3 bases at V and 0 bases at J, with 20 bases between the two ends. This CDR3 comprises 18 residues. The CDR3: CASSSHFMESSSTDTQYF. CDR3 nucleotides: TGTGCCAGCAGCTCCCACTTTATGGAGTCCTCTAGCACAGATACGCAGTATTTT. The full variable domain, with the rest looked up from reference TRBV5-4 and TRBJ2-3, is ETGVTQSPTHLIKTRGQQVTLRCSSQSGHNTVSWYQQALGQGPQFIFQYYREEENGRGNFPPRFSGLQFPNYSSELNVNALELDDSALYLCASSSHFMESSSTDTQYFGPGTRLTVL.

The sample holds a few counts of this clonotype. This chain connects TRBV5-4 to TRBJ2-5, with TRBD2 matching over 8 bases. The CDR3 extends over 15 amino acids. Germline values: CDR1 SGHNT, CDR2 YYREEE (reference sequence). V lost 4 bases to trimming and J lost 1 base; unmatched junction nucleotides: 6. CDR3 protein: CASSRGGGSQETQYF. The CDR3 nucleotides are TGTGCCAGCAGCCGGGGCGGGGGGTCCCAAGAGACCCAGTACTTC.

In this sample, this clonotype turned up a few times. At one end the junction does not follow the germline gene, possibly because of a read error. This sequence joins TRBV7-7 and TRBJ2-3; perhaps TRBD2 as D (5 bases). This CDR3 contains 14 residues. Germline lookup yields CDR1 SSHAT and CDR2 FNYEAQ (reference sequence). CDR3 nucleotides: TGTGCTAGCAGCTTAGTATTTGGGAGCGATACGCAGTATTTT. It is translated as CASSLVFGSDTQYF.

This clonotype has a count of ten or more. The chain combines TRBV4-1 with TRBJ1-2; D is possibly TRBD1 (5 bases). The CDR3 loop spans 14 amino acids. V was trimmed by 6 bases and J by 5 bases, leaving 16 bases between them. Germline V gene lookup returns CDR1 MGHRA and CDR2 YSYEKL. CDR3: CASRTMQGVYGYTF. Written as DNA, the CDR3 is TGCGCCAGCAGAACCATGCAGGGCGTATATGGCTACACCTTC.

This clonotype has a count of ten or more. This chain connects TRBV7-9 to TRBJ2-3; 9 nucleotides match TRBD1. CDR1 SEHNR and CDR2 FQNEAQ come from the germline V gene (reference sequence). The CDR3 totals 16 residues. V gave up 5 bases and J gave up 0 bases; unmatched junction bases: 6. The CDR3 region is CASSPGQGRSTDTQYF. DNA of the CDR3: TGTGCCAGCAGCCCGGGACAGGGTCGGAGCACAGATACGCAGTATTTT.

The chain carries TRBV12-3 or TRBV12-4 and TRBJ1-1; D remains ambiguous. V dropped 3 bases and J dropped 7 bases, with 12 bases sitting between them. This CDR3 region has 13 residues. This CDR3 is CASSFGGKIEAFF. CDR3 DNA: TGTGCCAGCAGTTTTGGAGGGAAGATTGAAGCTTTCTTT.

This clonotype is a singleton in its sample. The germline gene is not matched at one end of the junction; a read error may be the cause. V gene TRBV6-9 combines with J gene TRBJ2-1; 9 bases agree with TRBD1. The germline V gene encodes CDR1 MNHGY and CDR2 SVAAGI. The CDR3 contains 15 residues. This chain's CDR3 is CARSDRGYVGNEQIF. The CDR3 nucleotides are TGTGCCAGATCGGACAGGGGCTACGTGGGCAATGAGCAGATCTTC.

This clonotype showed up many times. This chain joins TRBV4-1 and TRBJ2-2; TRBD2 is a possible D gene (6 bases). Per germline, CDR1 MGHRA and CDR2 YSYEKL. The V end lost 0 bases, the J end lost 6 bases, and 20 bases lay between the germline ends. The CDR3 totals 18 residues. For the CDR3, the DNA is TGCGCCAGCAGCCAAGATTGGGGGGTGGTGAGTAAGCCCGGGGAGCTGTTTTTT. Protein sequence: CASSQDWGVVSKPGELFF.

There are many counts of this clonotype. This chain links TRBV9 with TRBJ2-7, with 7 bases lining up with TRBD1. The V and J ends lost 3 bases and 6 bases, in that order; junction bases with no gene match: 15. The CDR3 has 16 amino acids. The germline gives CDR1 SGDLS, CDR2 YYNGEE. CDR3 in DNA: TGTGCCAGCAGCGCGCGCTCCGGGACAGCCTTAAGCGAGCAGTACTTC. Translation gives CASSARSGTALSEQYF. Looking up the rest from reference TRBV9 and TRBJ2-7 gives the full variable domain: DSGVTQTPKHLITATGQRVTLRCSPRSGDLSVYWYQQSLDQGLQFLIQYYNGEERAKGNILERFSAQQFPDLHSELNLSSLELGDSALYFCASSARSGTALSEQYFGPGTRLTVT.

In its sample, this clonotype was seen many times. The rearrangement links TRBV7-9 to TRBJ1-1; D unresolved. Trimming pared 4 bases from V and 1 base from J, leaving 10 bases between. This CDR3 has 14 amino acids. CDR1 is SEHNR, CDR2 FQNEAQ, per germline (reference sequence). The CDR3 protein is CASSYGSGNTEAFF. The CDR3 DNA sequence: TGTGCCAGCAGCTATGGTTCGGGGAACACTGAAGCTTTCTTT.

This clonotype was seen ten or more times. V and J are TRBV5-1 and TRBJ2-1, with D possibly TRBD1 on 5 matching bases. The CDR3 contains 16 residues. The germline V gene has CDR1 SGHRS and CDR2 YFSETQ. Trimming took off 0 bases at V and 4 bases at J, with 14 bases between the two ends. The CDR3 DNA is TGCGCCAGCAGCTTGGCGGCTGGGGCAAGGTACAATGAGCAGTTCTTC. Translating it yields CASSLAAGARYNEQFF. The complete variable domain, with remaining parts taken from reference TRBV5-1 and TRBJ2-1, reads KAGVTQTPRYLIKTRGQQVTLSCSPISGHRSVSWYQQTPGQGLQFLFEYFSETQRNKGNFPGRFSGRQFSNSRSEMNVSTLELGDSALYLCASSLAAGARYNEQFFGPGTRLTVL.

The table lists this clonotype with many counts. The germline gene is not matched at one end of the junction; a read error may be the cause. The CDR3 reads CASSPGQGFETQYF. In nucleotides, the CDR3 is TGTGCTAGCAGTCCGGGACAGGGCTTCGAGACCCAGTACTTC. The J gene is TRBJ2-5, the V gene TRBV7-7; 9 bases align to TRBD1. The CDR3 sequence is 14 residues long. In germline, CDR1 is SSHAT, CDR2 FNYEAQ (reference sequence).

This clonotype was seen only a few times. The rearrangement links TRBV19 to TRBJ2-5, with TRBD1 matching 12 bases. J gave up 5 bases and V 5 bases, and 6 bases lay outside the gene matches. Germline-derived CDR1 and CDR2 are LNHDA and SQIVND (reference sequence). The CDR3 length is 15 residues. The CDR3 spells CASSQGTGGAETQYF. Here the CDR3 DNA reads TGTGCCAGTAGTCAAGGGACAGGGGGCGCGGAGACCCAGTACTTC. Supplemented by reference TRBV19 and TRBJ2-5, the full variable domain reads DGGITQSPKYLFRKEGQNVTLSCEQNLNHDAMYWYRQDPGQGLRLIYYSQIVNDFQKGDIAEGYSVSREKKESFPLTVTSAQKNPTAFYLCASSQGTGGAETQYFGPGTRLLVL.